The present T cell receptor beta chain was sequenced within a study of identifying expanded T cells in peripheral blood. This clone was recorded once. Its antigen is not identified. The assay was immunoSEQ multiplex PCR, and TCRdb's table has in-frame clones only and misses some. Of 95,000 to 100,000 clones listed, around 90% are singletons. General study points: Variance in clone template counts between two-week samples significantly increased with total template count across all healthy donors.

The J segment lost 2 bases and the V segment lost 7 bases, leaving 6 bases of the junction unmatched. The CDR3 length is 14 residues. Germline CDR1 SNHLY, CDR2 FYNNEI. The clonotype was recovered from a person aged 18 to 75 in good health. The rearrangement links TRBV2 to TRBJ2-5; 8 bases line up with TRBD1. The sample taken for sequencing was blood. CDR3 coding DNA: TGTGCCAGCACCTGGACAGGGTTTCAAGAGACCCAGTACTTC. Translation gives CASTWTGFQETQYF.